This T cell receptor (beta chain) was identified during a study of shared clonotypes between healthy human individuals (TCRdb year 2020). Broadly, across the study: The cohort comprised two women and a few men aged 18 to 49 years. For each donor, CD4 naive and CD4 memory were each given three plates, CD8 naive was given two plates, and CD8 memory was given one plate. To estimate repertoire size and how much clonotypes are shared between individuals, the study performed deep sequencing of blood TCR repertoires from a few healthy adults. Different laboratories and diverse techniques were used to prepare libraries and sequence TCR repertoires, to increase sequencing depth and limit assay-specific biases. Between about 0.94 and 10 billion PBMCs per donor were obtained by leukapheresis.

Summary of the overall study and its limitations: Sampling was restricted to blood, and TCR repertoires in tissue are likely to differ from TCR repertoires in blood. Pairwise subsampling indicated that sequencing depth was expected to affect the degree of clonotype sharing among donors. Even with the large sequencing depth, rarefaction of the sorted-subset datasets indicated that sequencing was incomplete. Across several donors, approximately 4.6% of naive CD4, 3.5% of naive CD8, 2% to 2.5% of memory CD4, and 0.4% of memory CD8 clonotypes were shared. Compared with non-shared clonotypes, the clonotypes found in all four sorted-subset donors had higher generation probabilities. Larger estimated clonotype richness was generally found for naive subsets than for memory subsets. Because the study included a small number of donors, the genetic and exposure-history diversity represented was limited.

Using the deep immunoSEQ assay, TCR CDR3 regions were amplified from genomic DNA by multiplex PCR. Extracted genomic DNA from each cell subset was distributed evenly across all wells of several immunoSEQ 96-well plates, and each plate was treated as a replicate. Each replicate PCR for sorted subsets received around 0.2 ug genomic DNA, equal to roughly 30,000 T cell genomes. Purified libraries were measured with a Qubit 3.0 fluorometer, size-checked on a Bioanalyzer 2100, and measured again with the KAPA Library Quantification kit. Every immunoSEQ 96-well plate was sequenced on a separate single-read 150-cycle Illumina NextSeq 550 flow cell. From the authors' description of their analysis: Because the immunoSEQ output included only junctional sequences and no quality scores, the filtering could not be the same as the filtering used for full-length reads. Sequences were annotated with PyIR, a Python wrapper for IgBLAST v1.9, and V/J genes and CDR3 were assigned using IMGT germline references. Any read was removed if the V/J assignment was weak (E-value above 1e-6), the CDR3 was missing, or the read contained stop codons, out-of-frame junctions, or ambiguous translated residues. A V3J clonotype was defined by an identical inferred V gene, J gene, and CDR3 amino acid sequence. The percentage overlap between two repertoires was calculated by dividing the number of shared unique clonotypes by the size of the smaller repertoire. Repertoire richness was assessed with RTK rarefaction, the Chao1 estimator, and Recon v2.1 estimates of unobserved clonotypes. Generation probabilities were computed with OLGA for all TCRbeta clonotypes obtained by the gDNA method from a handful of donors. TCRdb provides this immuneACCESS table in a form limited to in-frame rearrangements. Some clones are lacking; in checked studies, under half of them reflect an unresolved V gene, and why the rest are absent is not known. V, J and clone size are those of that table, while D and trimming were read from the DNA. This sample has 980,000 or so clones in its table, and more than 75% of those were observed once. The top ten hold over 1.3% of the sample.

Healthy HIV-negative adults with no recently reported acute infections or vaccinations were included as donors. Every donor was a Caucasian adult living in Nashville, Tennessee, USA. CD4+ T cells were enriched by magnetic negative selection; naive cells were then positively selected on CD45RA, and the negative fraction formed the memory subset. Blood was collected by leukapheresis, and PBMCs were isolated by Ficoll-Histopaque density gradient centrifugation and then cryopreserved in liquid nitrogen vapor phase. Analytical flow cytometry was used to check the purity and quantity of every magnetically sorted T cell population. Genomic DNA was isolated from each sorted fraction and quantified by UV absorbance on a Nanodrop 2000c. The germline V gene encodes CDR1 MNHEY and CDR2 SVGAGI. The CDR3 numbers 14 residues from cysteine through phenylalanine. The entry retains the CDR3 DNA only, 42 bases that are in frame from base 1. Trimming at the junction amounts to 6 bases on V and 0 bases on J, and the germline ends lie 12 bases apart.

Of note for this clone: No antigen is known for it. No base quality values were provided; no much bigger clone lies one nucleotide off.

The TCR originated in a young man in good health. Material for sequencing was memory CD4+ T cells sorted from blood. The cell subset or site tag for this specimen amounts to: CD45RA-negative fraction. The chain uses TRBV6-5 and TRBJ2-7, with TRBD1 as a weak D call on 5 bases. At the DNA level, the sequence is TGTGCCAGCAGGAAAGGGGCAAACTCCTACGAGCAGTACTTC. It translates to CASRKGANSYEQYF.